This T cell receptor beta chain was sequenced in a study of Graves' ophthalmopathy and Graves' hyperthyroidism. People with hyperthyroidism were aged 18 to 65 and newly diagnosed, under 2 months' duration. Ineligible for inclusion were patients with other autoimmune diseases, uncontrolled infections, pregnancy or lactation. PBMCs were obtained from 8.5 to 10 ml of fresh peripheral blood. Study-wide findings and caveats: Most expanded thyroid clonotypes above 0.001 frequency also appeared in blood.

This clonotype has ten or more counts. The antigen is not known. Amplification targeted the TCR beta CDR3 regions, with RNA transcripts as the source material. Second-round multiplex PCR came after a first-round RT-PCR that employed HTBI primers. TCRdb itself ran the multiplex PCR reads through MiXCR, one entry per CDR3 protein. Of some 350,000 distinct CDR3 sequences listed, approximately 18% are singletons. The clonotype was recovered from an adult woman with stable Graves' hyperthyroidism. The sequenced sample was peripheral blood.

CDR3 bases: TGTGCCAGTAGTATAAAGAGTGCGAACACCGGGGAGCTGTTTTTT. As protein: CASSIKSANTGELFF. The rearrangement links TRBV19 to TRBJ2-2; unclear D gene. Trimming cost V 2 bases and J 0 bases, with 7 bases left between them. This CDR3 has 15 residues. CDR1 is LNHDA and CDR2 is SQIVND in the germline V gene (reference sequence). Using reference TRBV19 and TRBJ2-2 for the parts outside the CDR3, the full variable domain is DGGITQSPKYLFRKEGQNVTLSCEQNLNHDAMYWYRQDPGQGLRLIYYSQIVNDFQKGDIAEGYSVSREKKESFPLTVTSAQKNPTAFYLCASSIKSANTGELFFGEGSRLTVL.